Below, 14 T cell receptor beta chains from the same sample are listed, as sequenced in a study of T cell changes during pregnancy in multiple sclerosis. TCRdb's copy holds only in-frame clones and misses some; the assay was immunoSEQ multiplex PCR. The repertoire consists of 50,000 or so clones, with 75% to 95% occurring once and the leading ten covering more than 0.9%. This specimen consisted of peripheral blood, obtained after pregnancy. The source is a female donor in good health, enrolled as a control in a pregnancy study.

This chain connects TRBV7-9 to TRBJ2-7; D ambiguous. V gave up 1 base and J gave up 0 bases, with 7 bases separating them. Germline CDR1 and CDR2: SEHNR and FQNEAQ (reference sequence). This CDR3 spans 14 amino acids. CDR3 sequence: CASSLGHISYEQYF. Here the CDR3 DNA reads TGTGCCAGCAGCTTAGGGCACATCTCCTACGAGCAGTACTTC.

The gene calls are TRBV9 and TRBJ2-3; 10 nucleotides agree with TRBD1. The CDR3 contains 16 residues. The V and J ends lost 4 bases and 1 base, in that order; junction bases with no gene match: 6. Germline CDR1 and CDR2: SGDLS and YYNGEE. The CDR3 loop reads CASSQTGTGGTDTQYF. In DNA, the CDR3 is TGTGCCAGCAGCCAAACCGGGACAGGGGGCACAGATACGCAGTATTTT.

The chain employs TRBV18 and TRBJ1-2, with 9 bases lining up with TRBD1. The CDR3 is 14 amino acids. V lost 2 bases and J lost 5; bases outside the gene matches: 3. Germline loops: CDR1 KGHSH, CDR2 LQKENI. The CDR3 spells CASSPSQGAYGYTF. CDR3 DNA sequence: TGTGCCAGCTCACCATCACAGGGGGCGTATGGCTACACCTTC.

This chain uses TRBV9 with TRBJ1-1, with D hard to call. The CDR3 is 15 residues long. The V end was cut by 4 bases, the J end by 4 bases, with 17 bases between. Germline V lookup: CDR1 SGDLS, CDR2 YYNGEE. DNA for the CDR3: TGTGCCAGCAGCTCCCGCGAGGTTGGGAGCACTGAAGCTTTCTTT. Its translation is CASSSREVGSTEAFF. The entire variable domain, with the rest obtained from reference TRBV9 and TRBJ1-1, is as follows: DSGVTQTPKHLITATGQRVTLRCSPRSGDLSVYWYQQSLDQGLQFLIQYYNGEERAKGNILERFSAQQFPDLHSELNLSSLELGDSALYFCASSSREVGSTEAFFGQGTRLTVV.

This clone was counted a few times. This chain joins TRBV27 and TRBJ2-1; 10 bases fit TRBD1. J gave up 6 bases and V 5 bases, and 4 bases lay outside the gene matches. The CDR3 has 14 residues. Germline assignment: CDR1 MNHEY and CDR2 SMNVEV (reference sequence). This CDR3 is CASSPWTGGNEQFF. CDR3 bases: TGTGCCAGCAGTCCCTGGACAGGGGGCAATGAGCAGTTCTTC.

The V and J genes are TRBV6-5 and TRBJ1-1; D is possibly TRBD1 (6 bases). The CDR3 is 14 amino acids. The germline V and J ends were trimmed by 7 bases and 2 bases, with 14 bases remaining between them. Germline V gene data show CDR1 as MNHEY and CDR2 as SVGAGI. The CDR3 reads CASTAGQRNTEAFF. CDR3 in DNA: TGTGCCAGCACCGCCGGACAGAGAAACACTGAAGCTTTCTTT.

This chain joins TRBV7-9 and TRBJ2-7; D is uncertain. This CDR3 spans 13 amino acids. Germline V lookup: CDR1 SEHNR, CDR2 FQNEAQ (reference sequence). V was cut by 5 bases and J by 5 bases, with 13 bases left in between. CDR3 loop: CASSTTITHEQYF. The CDR3 DNA reads TGTGCCAGCAGCACTACGATCACCCACGAGCAGTACTTC.

This chain joins TRBV7-2 and TRBJ2-7; D not certain. Germline-derived CDR1 and CDR2 are SGHTA and FQGNSA. The V and J ends lost 1 base and 3 bases respectively, with 7 bases between them. The CDR3 has 13 amino acids. The CDR3 protein is CASSLEAGYEQYF. The CDR3 DNA reads TGTGCCAGCAGCTTAGAGGCAGGCTACGAGCAGTACTTC.

The CDR3 spells CASSPRATDTQYF. CDR3 nucleotide sequence: TGTGCCAGCAGCCCCCGCGCGACAGATACGCAGTATTTT. The J gene is TRBJ2-3, the V gene TRBV5-6; no definite D call. The germline V gene encodes CDR1 SGHDT and CDR2 YYEEEE. Trimming removed 4 bases at V and 3 bases at J, with 9 bases between. The CDR3 contains 13 residues.

This chain links TRBV4-1 with TRBJ2-5; a possible D gene is TRBD1 (6 bases). The CDR3 loop spans 15 amino acids. The V end lost 0 bases, the J end lost 2 bases, and 10 bases lay between the germline ends. Germline V gives CDR1 MGHRA, CDR2 YSYEKL. CDR3 sequence (DNA): TGCGCCAGCAGCCAAGACCGAGACAGGCAAGAGACCCAGTACTTC. Encoded protein: CASSQDRDRQETQYF.

This sequence joins TRBV21-1 and TRBJ2-7; TRBD2 is the table's D call, not checked against the DNA. TRBV21-1 is termed a pseudogene. CDR3 length: 16 amino acids. This CDR3 reads CASSGKTSGRFHEQYF. As DNA, the CDR3 is TGTGCCAGCAGCGGAAAGACTAGCGGGAGATTCCACGAGCAGTACTTC.

The chain joins TRBV19 to TRBJ2-5; 12 bases fit TRBD1. Germline lookup yields CDR1 LNHDA and CDR2 SQIVND (reference sequence). The CDR3 is made up of 16 amino acids. Losses at the gene ends were 4 bases for V and 5 bases for J; bases not matched to a gene: 8. The CDR3 sequence is CASSRGTGGTKETQYF. The CDR3 DNA follows: TGTGCCAGTAGTAGAGGGACAGGGGGCACTAAGGAGACCCAGTACTTC.

The V and J genes are TRBV9 and TRBJ2-1; perhaps TRBD2 as D (6 bases). Trimming pared 0 bases from V and 7 bases from J, leaving 11 bases between. CDR1 and CDR2 from the germline V gene are SGDLS and YYNGEE. This CDR3 contains 14 residues. The CDR3 sequence is CASSVATGLNEQFF. CDR3 nucleotides: TGTGCCAGCAGCGTAGCTACGGGACTTAATGAGCAGTTCTTC.

This CDR3 reads CASSLSPGLVIYNEQFF. The CDR3 DNA is TGTGCCAGCAGTTTATCTCCGGGACTAGTCATATACAATGAGCAGTTCTTC. V gene TRBV27 combines with J gene TRBJ2-1; TRBD2 aligns across 8 bases. V lost 0 bases and J lost 4; bases outside the gene matches: 8. This CDR3 region has 17 residues. Germline CDR1 MNHEY, CDR2 SMNVEV (reference sequence).